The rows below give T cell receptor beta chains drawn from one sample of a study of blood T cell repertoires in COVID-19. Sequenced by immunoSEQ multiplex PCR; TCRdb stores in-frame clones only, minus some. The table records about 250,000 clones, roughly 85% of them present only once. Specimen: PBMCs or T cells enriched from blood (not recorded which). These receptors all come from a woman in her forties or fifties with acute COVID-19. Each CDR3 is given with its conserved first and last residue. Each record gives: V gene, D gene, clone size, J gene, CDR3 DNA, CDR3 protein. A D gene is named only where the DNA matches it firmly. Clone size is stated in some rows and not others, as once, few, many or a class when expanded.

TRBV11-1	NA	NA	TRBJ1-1	TGTGCCAGCAGCATATTGGACAGGAACACTGAAGCTTTCTTT	CASSILDRNTEAFF
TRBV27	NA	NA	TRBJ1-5	TGTGCCAGCAGCCCCACTAATCAGCCCCAGCATTTT	CASSPTNQPQHF
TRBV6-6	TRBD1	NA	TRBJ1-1	TGTGCCAGCAGTTGGACAGGGGGCGAGAACACTGAAGCTTTCTTT	CASSWTGGENTEAFF
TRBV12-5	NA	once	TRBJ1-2	TGTGCTAGTGGTTTAACCTTGGCCTATGGCTACACCTTC	CASGLTLAYGYTF
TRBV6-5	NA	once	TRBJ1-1	TGTGCCAGCGCCTCTGGGACAAAGTTGAACACTGAAGCTTTCTTT	CASASGTKLNTEAFF
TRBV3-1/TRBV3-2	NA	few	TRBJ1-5	TGTGCCAGCAGCCAAGATGCCGTGGGGGGTGGCAATCAGCCCCAGCATTTT	CASSQDAVGGGNQPQHF
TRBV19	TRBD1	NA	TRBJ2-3	TGTGCCAGTAGTCTACAGGGGGCTAAAGATACGCAGTATTTT	CASSLQGAKDTQYF
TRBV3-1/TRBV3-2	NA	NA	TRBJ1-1	TGTGCCAGCAACTCAGGGGACGCGAACACTGAAGCTTTCTTT	CASNSGDANTEAFF
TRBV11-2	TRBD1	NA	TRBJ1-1	TGTGCCAGCAGCTTAAGACAGGGGAGAACTGAAGCTTTCTTT	CASSLRQGRTEAFF
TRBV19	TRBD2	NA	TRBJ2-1	TGTGCCAGTAGCCTAACTAGCGGGGAGGGGAATGAGCAGTTCTTC	CASSLTSGEGNEQFF
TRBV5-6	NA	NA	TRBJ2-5	TGTGCCAGCAGCTCGGGTGGAGGGAGCCTGGCGTGGACCCAGTACTTC	CASSSGGGSLAWTQYF
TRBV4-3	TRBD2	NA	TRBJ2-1	TGCGCCAGCAGCCAAGCGGGGCGGGAGAGGCAGTTCTTC	CASSQAGRERQFF
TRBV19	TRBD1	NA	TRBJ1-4	TGTGCCAGTAGTATCGGCAGGGGGCAGGAAAAACTGTTTTTT	CASSIGRGQEKLFF
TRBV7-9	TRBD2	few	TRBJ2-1	TGTGCCAGCAGCTTAAGCGGGGGACCTTACAATGAGCAGTTCTTC	CASSLSGGPYNEQFF
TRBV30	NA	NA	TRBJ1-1	TGTGCCTGGAGAACAGGGAACACTGAAGCTTTCTTT	CAWRTGNTEAFF
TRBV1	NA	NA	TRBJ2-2	TGCACCAGCAGCCAAGATCGGGAGGTGGCAAAAGCGTGTCTTGGGACCGGGGAGCTGTTTTTT	CTSSQDREVAKACLGTGELFF
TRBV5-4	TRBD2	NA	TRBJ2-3	TGTGCCAGCAGCCCGGGACGGCGGGGGGGTGAGACAGATACGCAGTATTTT	CASSPGRRGGETDTQYF
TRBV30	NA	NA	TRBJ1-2	TGTGCCTGGAGTCCAGATCGATATGGCTACACCTTC	CAWSPDRYGYTF
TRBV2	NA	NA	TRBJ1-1	TGTGCCAGCAGGCTGGCCCCGATGAACACTGAAGCTTTCTTT	CASRLAPMNTEAFF
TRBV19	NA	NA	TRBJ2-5	TGTGCCAGTAGTATAGATTTAGGGCAGGGAGAGACCCAGTACTTC	CASSIDLGQGETQYF
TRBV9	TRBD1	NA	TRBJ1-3	TGTGCCAGCAGCGCGACAGGGGATGGAAACACCATATATTTT	CASSATGDGNTIYF
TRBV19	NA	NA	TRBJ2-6	TGTGCCAGTAGTCTCAAAGCCTCTGGGGCCAACGTCCTGACTTTC	CASSLKASGANVLTF
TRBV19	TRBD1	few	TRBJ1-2	TGTGCCAGTAGTGCGGGACAGGTCTATGGCTACACCTTC	CASSAGQVYGYTF
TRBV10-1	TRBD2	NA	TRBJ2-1	TGCGCCAGCAGTGACCCACTAGCGCTCGATAATGAGCAGTTCTTC	CASSDPLALDNEQFF
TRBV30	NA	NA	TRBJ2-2	TGTGCCTGGAGGGGGGGACCGAACACCGGGGAGCTGTTTTTT	CAWRGGPNTGELFF
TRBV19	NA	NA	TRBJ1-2	TGTGCCAGTAGTTCGGACAGTGCCCTCGAGGGATATGGCTACACCTTC	CASSSDSALEGYGYTF
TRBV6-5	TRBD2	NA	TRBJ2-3	TGTGCCAGCAGCCTGCGGCGGGGGGCGGATACGCAGTATTTT	CASSLRRGADTQYF
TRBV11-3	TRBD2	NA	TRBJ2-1	TGTGCCAGCAGCACCTCAGCGGGGGGAAGAAATGAGCAGTTCTTC	CASSTSAGGRNEQFF
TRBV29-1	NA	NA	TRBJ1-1	TGCAGCGTTGGATTTACAATGAACACTGAAGCTTTCTTT	CSVGFTMNTEAFF
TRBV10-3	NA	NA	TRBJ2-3	TGTGCCATCAGAACCGGGGGTCCGGACACAGATACGCAGTATTTT	CAIRTGGPDTDTQYF
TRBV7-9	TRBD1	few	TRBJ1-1	TGTGCCAGCAGCTTAGTCATAGGGGGACAGCGGACTGAAGCTTTCTTT	CASSLVIGGQRTEAFF
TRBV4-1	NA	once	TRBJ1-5	TGCGCCAGCAGCCGGTCGCAGGGTCGGGATCAGCCCCAGCATTTT	CASSRSQGRDQPQHF
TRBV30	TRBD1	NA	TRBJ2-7	TGTGCCTGTAGGGGACAGAAAATATACGAGCAGTACTTC	CACRGQKIYEQYF
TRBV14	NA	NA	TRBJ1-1	TGTGCCAGCAGCCGGCAGAGGGACACTGAAGCTTTCTTT	CASSRQRDTEAFF
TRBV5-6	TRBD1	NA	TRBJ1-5	TGTGCCAGCAGCTTCGGGACAGGGAGGGAGGGTCAGCCCCAGCATTTT	CASSFGTGREGQPQHF
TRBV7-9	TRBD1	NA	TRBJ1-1	TGTGCCAGCAGGGCGGACAGGGAGAACACTGAAGCTTTCTTT	CASRADRENTEAFF
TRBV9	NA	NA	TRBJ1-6	TGTGCCAGCAGCACCTCGGACACCTCCAATTCACCCCTCCACTTT	CASSTSDTSNSPLHF
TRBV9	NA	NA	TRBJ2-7	TGTGCCAGCAGCGTAGGTAGTAAGAGCTCCTACGAGCAGTACTTC	CASSVGSKSSYEQYF
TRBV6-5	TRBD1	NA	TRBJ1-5	TGTGCCAGCAGCCGAACAGGGGGCGGGGATCAGCCCCAGCATTTT	CASSRTGGGDQPQHF
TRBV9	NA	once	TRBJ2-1	TGTGCCAGCAGCCAACCCTCGGGGGAGCAGTTCTTC	CASSQPSGEQFF
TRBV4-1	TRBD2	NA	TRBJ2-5	TGCGCCAGCAGTTCCCGGACTAGCGGGGGGCTTCAAGAGACCCAGTACTTC	CASSSRTSGGLQETQYF
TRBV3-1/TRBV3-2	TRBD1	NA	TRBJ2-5	TGTGCCAGCAGCCCTGCGCGGGACAGGGGAGAGACCCAGTACTTC	CASSPARDRGETQYF
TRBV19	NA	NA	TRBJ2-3	TGTGCCAGTAGTATTGTTTTTTCTGCAGATACGCAGTATTTT	CASSIVFSADTQYF
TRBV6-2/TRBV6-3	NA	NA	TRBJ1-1	TGTGCCAGCAGTTACCTCTGGAACACTGAAGCTTTCTTT	CASSYLWNTEAFF
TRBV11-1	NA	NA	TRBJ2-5	TGTGCCAGCAGCCCCCCCCGGCAACGAGGGGAGACCCAGTACTTC	CASSPPRQRGETQYF
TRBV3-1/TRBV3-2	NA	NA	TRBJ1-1	TGTGCCAGCAGCCCTGGATCGGGAAAGAACACTGAAGCTTTCTTT	CASSPGSGKNTEAFF
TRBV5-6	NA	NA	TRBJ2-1	TGTGCCAGCAGCTTCCCCCAGGGCCCGAACTCCTACAATGAGCAGTTCTTC	CASSFPQGPNSYNEQFF
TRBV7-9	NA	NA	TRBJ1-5	TGTGCCAGCAGCCCCCAGGGCCTTGAGCCCCAGCATTTT	CASSPQGLEPQHF